This TCR beta chain was retrieved from a study of CD8 T cells in Susac syndrome. After extraction with the RNeasy kit, about 0.45 to 1 ug of the RNA was reverse transcribed using random hexamers. Amplification of TCR beta CDR3 spanned 54 Vbeta and 13 Jbeta via immunoSEQ multiplex PCR. A single record per CDR3 protein comes from TCRdb applying MiXCR to the immunoSEQ multiplex PCR reads. The sample shows 250,000 to 300,000 distinct CDR3 sequences, about 88% of them seen only once. Germline V gene sequence: CDR1 LNHNV, CDR2 YYDKDF (reference sequence). The CDR3 is 16 amino acids. J gave up 2 bases and V 1 base, and 5 bases lay outside the gene matches.

The specimen was CD8+ T cells from PBMCs. The TCR originated in a human donor with multiple sclerosis. V and J are TRBV15 and TRBJ2-1; 7 nucleotides agree with TRBD1. The CDR3 loop reads CATSRGGRGTYNEQFF. DNA of the CDR3: TGTGCCACCAGCAGAGGAGGCAGGGGGACCTACAATGAGCAGTTCTTC.